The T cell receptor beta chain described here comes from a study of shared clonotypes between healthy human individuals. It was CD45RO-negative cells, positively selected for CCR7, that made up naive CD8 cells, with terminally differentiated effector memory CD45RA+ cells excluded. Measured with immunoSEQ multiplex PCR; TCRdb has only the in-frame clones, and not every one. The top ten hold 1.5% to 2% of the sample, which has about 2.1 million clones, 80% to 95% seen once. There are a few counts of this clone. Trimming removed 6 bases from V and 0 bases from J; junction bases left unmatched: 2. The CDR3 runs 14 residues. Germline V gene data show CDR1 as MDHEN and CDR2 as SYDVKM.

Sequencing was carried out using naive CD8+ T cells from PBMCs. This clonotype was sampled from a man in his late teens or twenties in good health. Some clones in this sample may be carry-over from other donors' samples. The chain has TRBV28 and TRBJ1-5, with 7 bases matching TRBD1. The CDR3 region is CASSRGYSNQPQHF. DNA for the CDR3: TGTGCCAGCAGCAGGGGGTATAGCAATCAGCCCCAGCATTTT.